This TCR beta chain is drawn from a study of beta chain features in type 1 diabetes. Regarding the study as a whole: Moderately but significantly shorter TCRB CDR3s were found in Type 1 diabetes patients in all four CD4+ subsets. Reads derived from cDNA could over-represent cells showing high TCR expression.

This clone was detected only a few times. Its antigen is as yet unknown. Each sorted fraction was over 95% pure. After removal of 9 bases from V and 6 bases from J, the junction contained 1 base not matched to a gene. The CDR3 spans 11 residues. Germline lookup yields CDR1 SNHLY and CDR2 FYNNEI. Every bit of the isolated RNA underwent reverse transcription, so sequencing read expressed TCRB transcripts. Profiled with immunoSEQ multiplex PCR; TCRdb holds only in-frame clones, not every one. Among 300,000 or so clones listed, 13% were seen once. The chain recombines TRBV2 with TRBJ2-2; 7 nucleotides align to TRBD2. The clonotype comes from a woman aged 18-29 years with type 1 diabetes. Sequencing was carried out using naive CD4+ T cells from blood. CDR3 sequence (DNA): TGTGCCAGTGGACTAGCCGGGGAGCTGTTTTTT. It yields the protein CASGLAGELFF.